This TCR beta chain was obtained from a study of T cells in Graves' hyperthyroidism and ophthalmopathy. Notes on the study in general: Ophthalmopathy and stable hyperthyroidism were separated by a 13 V-J model.

The CDR3 runs 12 residues. V dropped 1 base and J dropped 5 bases, with 8 bases sitting between them. The V gene's germline CDR1 is SQVTM and CDR2 ANQGSEA. Researchers took RNA transcripts and amplified the TCR beta CDR3 regions from them. The HTBI primer set drove a first-round RT-PCR of the TCR CDR3. TCRdb independently ran MiXCR on the multiplex PCR reads; one entry per CDR3 protein. The table has some 600,000 distinct CDR3 sequences, 46% seen once. This clonotype was picked up many times. Its antigen is not identified. Stable Graves' hyperthyroidism meant no ophthalmopathy progression within 18 months. Each patient was aged 18 to 65 and had newly diagnosed hyperthyroidism of under 2 months' duration. Uncontrolled infection, other autoimmune disease, pregnancy or lactation excluded patients.

The sequence was collected from a woman under 30 with Graves' hyperthyroidism. The chain is built from TRBV29-1 and TRBJ2-5; D unresolved. Sequencing was performed on peripheral blood or thyroid tissue (not recorded which). The CDR3 DNA follows: TGCAGCGTTGAAGGGGTGAGGGAGACCCAGTACTTC. Amino acids: CSVEGVRETQYF. The complete variable domain, with remaining parts taken from reference TRBV29-1 and TRBJ2-5, reads SAVISQKPSRDICQRGTSLTIQCQVDSQVTMMFWYRQQPGQSLTLIATANQGSEATYESGFVIDKFPISRPNLTFSTLTVSNMSPEDSSIYLCSVEGVRETQYFGPGTRLLVL.